This T cell receptor beta chain was sequenced in a study of shared clonotypes between healthy human individuals. CDR1 and CDR2 (germline): LNHDA, SQIVND (reference sequence). V was pared by 5 bases and J by 3 bases, with 12 bases of the junction left unmatched. The CDR3 is 17 residues long. To note about this clone: Its antigen is as yet unknown.

Only in-frame clones appear in the TCRdb table, and some are missing; sequencing was by immunoSEQ multiplex PCR. The sample has roughly 2.6 million clones, approximately 94% seen once. Splitting the CD4+ cells yielded a CD45RA+ naive subset and a CD45RA-negative memory subset. Study observations and caveats: What rarefaction showed was incomplete sorted-subset sequencing despite large depth. It was only blood that was sampled, and tissue repertoires likely differ.

This clonotype was sampled from a man aged 18 to 30 in good health. Sequencing was carried out using naive CD4+ T cells sorted from blood. Subset meaning: CD45RA+ positively selected. The rearrangement uses TRBV19 and TRBJ2-3, with 9 bases aligning to TRBD1. In nucleotides, the CDR3 is TGTGCCAGTAGTCATCCGGGACAGGGTGGAGTGACAGATACGCAGTATTTT. Its protein is CASSHPGQGGVTDTQYF.